This T cell receptor (beta chain) was recorded in a study of a mutant IDH1 vaccine in newly diagnosed glioma. TCRdb's table, derived via immunoSEQ multiplex PCR, lists solely in-frame clones and lacks some. The sample has 56,000 or so clones, 75% seen once. With regard to this clone: Its antigen is as yet unknown.

The time point: week 47, end of study. What each vaccine dose contained was 300 ug of mutant IDH1 20-mer peptide, accompanied by topical imiquimod. Each of the donors came in with new WHO grade 3 or 4 astrocytomas that were IDH1-mutant and ATRX-lost. V shed 3 bases and J shed 4 bases, with 12 bases lying between them. The CDR3 consists of 13 residues. Germline V gives CDR1 SQVTM, CDR2 ANQGSEA. The V gene is TRBV29-1, the J gene TRBJ1-1; no definite D call. Specimen: PBMCs, collected from a glioma patient whose treatment included an IDH1 peptide vaccine. The receptor was isolated from a man aged 50 to 60 with glioma. CDR3 sequence: CSVEKGRSTEAFF. CDR3 in DNA: TGCAGCGTTGAGAAGGGAAGGTCCACTGAAGCTTTCTTT.